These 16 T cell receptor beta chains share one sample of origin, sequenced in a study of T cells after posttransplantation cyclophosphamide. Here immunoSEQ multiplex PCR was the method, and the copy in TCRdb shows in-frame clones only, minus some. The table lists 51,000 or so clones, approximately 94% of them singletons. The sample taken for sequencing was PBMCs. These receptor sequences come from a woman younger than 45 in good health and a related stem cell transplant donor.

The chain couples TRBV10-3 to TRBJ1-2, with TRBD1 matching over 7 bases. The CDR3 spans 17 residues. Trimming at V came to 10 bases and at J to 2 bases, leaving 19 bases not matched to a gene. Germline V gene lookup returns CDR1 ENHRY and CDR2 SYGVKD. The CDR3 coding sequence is TGTGCCACCAGGGGGGGGGCGGCGGCAGGACAAAACTATGGCTACACCTTC. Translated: CATRGGAAAGQNYGYTF.

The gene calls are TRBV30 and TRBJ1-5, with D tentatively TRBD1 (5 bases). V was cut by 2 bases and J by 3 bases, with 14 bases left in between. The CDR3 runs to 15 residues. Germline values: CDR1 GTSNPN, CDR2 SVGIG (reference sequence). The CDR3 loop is CAWSSRAGSNQPQHF. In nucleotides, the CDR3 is TGTGCCTGGAGTTCAAGGGCAGGGTCCAATCAGCCCCAGCATTTT. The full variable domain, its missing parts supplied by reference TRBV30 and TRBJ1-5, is SQTIHQWPATLVQPVGSPLSLECTVEGTSNPNLYWYRQAAGRGLQLLFYSVGIGQISSEVPQNLSASRPQDRQFILSSKKLLLSDSGFYLCAWSSRAGSNQPQHFGDGTRLSIL.

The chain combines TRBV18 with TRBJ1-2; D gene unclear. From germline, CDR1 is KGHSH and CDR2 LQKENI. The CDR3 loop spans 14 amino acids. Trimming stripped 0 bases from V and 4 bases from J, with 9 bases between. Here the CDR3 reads CASSPPTNLYGYTF. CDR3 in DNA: TGTGCCAGCTCACCACCGACAAACCTCTATGGCTACACCTTC.

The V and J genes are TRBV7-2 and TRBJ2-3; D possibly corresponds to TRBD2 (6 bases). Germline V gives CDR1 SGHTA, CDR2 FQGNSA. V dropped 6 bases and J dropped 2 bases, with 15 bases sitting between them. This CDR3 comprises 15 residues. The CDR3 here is CASRPRGTYTDTQYF. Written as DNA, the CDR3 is TGTGCCAGCAGACCCCGGGGGACCTACACAGATACGCAGTATTTT.

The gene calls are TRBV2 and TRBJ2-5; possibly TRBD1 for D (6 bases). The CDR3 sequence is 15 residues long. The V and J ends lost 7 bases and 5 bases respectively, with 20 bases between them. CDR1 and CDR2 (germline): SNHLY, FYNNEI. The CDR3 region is CASNPRTASGETQYF. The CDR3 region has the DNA TGTGCCAGCAACCCCCGGACAGCCTCTGGGGAGACCCAGTACTTC.

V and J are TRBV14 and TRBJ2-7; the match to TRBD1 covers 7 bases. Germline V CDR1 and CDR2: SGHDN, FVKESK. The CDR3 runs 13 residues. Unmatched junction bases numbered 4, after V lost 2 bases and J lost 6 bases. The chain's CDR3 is CASSQRGLFEQYF. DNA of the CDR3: TGTGCCAGCAGCCAAAGGGGGCTCTTCGAGCAGTACTTC.

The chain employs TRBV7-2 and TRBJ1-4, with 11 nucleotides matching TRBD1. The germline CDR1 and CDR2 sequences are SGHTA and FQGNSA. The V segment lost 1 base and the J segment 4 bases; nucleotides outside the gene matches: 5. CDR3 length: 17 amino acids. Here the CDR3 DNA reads TGTGCCAGCAGCTTAGGGACAGGGGGCTGGGGTAATGAAAAACTGTTTTTT. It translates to CASSLGTGGWGNEKLFF. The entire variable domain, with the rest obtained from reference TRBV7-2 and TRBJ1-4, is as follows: GAGVSQSPSNKVTEKGKDVELRCDPISGHTALYWYRQSLGQGLEFLIYFQGNSAPDKSGLPSDRFSAERTGGSVSTLTIQRTQQEDSAVYLCASSLGTGGWGNEKLFFGSGTQLSVL.

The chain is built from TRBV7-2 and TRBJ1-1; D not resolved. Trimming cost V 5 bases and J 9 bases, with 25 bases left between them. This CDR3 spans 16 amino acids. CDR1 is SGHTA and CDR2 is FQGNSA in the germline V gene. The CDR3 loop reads CASSPEGGSWVPKAFF. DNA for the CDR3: TGTGCCAGCAGCCCAGAGGGTGGTTCATGGGTACCCAAAGCTTTCTTT.

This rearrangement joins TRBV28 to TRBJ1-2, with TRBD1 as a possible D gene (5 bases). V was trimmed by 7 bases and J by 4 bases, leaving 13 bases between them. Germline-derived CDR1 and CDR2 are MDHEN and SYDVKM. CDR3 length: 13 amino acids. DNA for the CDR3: TGTGCCAGCACCTACCTTCAGGGCTATGGCTACACCTTC. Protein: CASTYLQGYGYTF.

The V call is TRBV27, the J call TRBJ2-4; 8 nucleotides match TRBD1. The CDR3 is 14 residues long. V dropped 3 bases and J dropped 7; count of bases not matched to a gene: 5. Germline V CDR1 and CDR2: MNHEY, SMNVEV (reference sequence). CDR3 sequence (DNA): TGTGCCAGCAGTTTCCGACAGGGGACGAACATTCAGTACTTC. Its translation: CASSFRQGTNIQYF.

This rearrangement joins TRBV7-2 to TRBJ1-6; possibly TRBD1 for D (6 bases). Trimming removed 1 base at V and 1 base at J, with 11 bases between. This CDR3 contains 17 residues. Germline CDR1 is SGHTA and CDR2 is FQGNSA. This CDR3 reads CASSLEAQGSYNSPLHF. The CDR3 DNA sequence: TGTGCCAGCAGCTTAGAGGCGCAGGGGTCCTATAATTCACCCCTCCACTTT. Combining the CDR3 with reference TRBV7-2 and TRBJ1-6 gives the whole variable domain GAGVSQSPSNKVTEKGKDVELRCDPISGHTALYWYRQSLGQGLEFLIYFQGNSAPDKSGLPSDRFSAERTGGSVSTLTIQRTQQEDSAVYLCASSLEAQGSYNSPLHFGNGTRLTVT.

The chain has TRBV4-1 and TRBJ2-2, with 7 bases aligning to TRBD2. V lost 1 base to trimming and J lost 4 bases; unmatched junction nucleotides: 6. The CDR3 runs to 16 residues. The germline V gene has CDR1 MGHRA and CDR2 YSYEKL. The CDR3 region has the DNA TGCGCCAGCAGCCAAGTACGAGCGGGGCTCACCGGGGAGCTGTTTTTT. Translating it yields CASSQVRAGLTGELFF.

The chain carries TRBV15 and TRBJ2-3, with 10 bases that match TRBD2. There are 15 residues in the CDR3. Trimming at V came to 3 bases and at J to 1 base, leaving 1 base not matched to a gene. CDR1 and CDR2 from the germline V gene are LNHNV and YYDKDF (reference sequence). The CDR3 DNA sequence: TGTGCCACCAGCAGTGGGACTAGCGGCACAGATACGCAGTATTTT. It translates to CATSSGTSGTDTQYF.

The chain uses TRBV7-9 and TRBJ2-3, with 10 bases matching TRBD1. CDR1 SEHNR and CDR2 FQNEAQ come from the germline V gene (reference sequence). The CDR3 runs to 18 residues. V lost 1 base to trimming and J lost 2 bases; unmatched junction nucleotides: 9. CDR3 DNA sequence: TGTGCCAGCAGCTTAGACTATTTCGGGACAGGGGTCACAGATACGCAGTATTTT. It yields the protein CASSLDYFGTGVTDTQYF.

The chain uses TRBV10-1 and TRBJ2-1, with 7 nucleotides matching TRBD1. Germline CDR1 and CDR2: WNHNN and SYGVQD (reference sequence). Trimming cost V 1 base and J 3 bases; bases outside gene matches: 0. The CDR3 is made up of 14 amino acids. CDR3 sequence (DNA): TGCGCCAGCAGTGAGTGGGACAGCTACAATGAGCAGTTCTTC. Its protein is CASSEWDSYNEQFF.

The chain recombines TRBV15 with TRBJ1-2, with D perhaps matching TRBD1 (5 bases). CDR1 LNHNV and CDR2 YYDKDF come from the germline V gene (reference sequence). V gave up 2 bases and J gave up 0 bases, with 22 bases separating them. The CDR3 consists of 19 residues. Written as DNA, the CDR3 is TGTGCCACCAGCAGACGTCTAAGAAGGGGCGTCCCAGCTAACTATGGCTACACCTTC. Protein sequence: CATSRRLRRGVPANYGYTF.